Presented here are 8 T cell receptor beta chains from one specimen sequenced in a study of blood T cell repertoires in COVID-19. Sequencing used immunoSEQ multiplex PCR; TCRdb keeps in-frame clones, though not all of them. The sample lists around 180,000 clones; about 83% were seen once. Sequencing was done on a sample of peripheral blood. All receptors derive from a person in their 70s with COVID-19, enrolled during active disease.

The chain couples TRBV6-2 or TRBV6-3 to TRBJ1-4; D might be TRBD1 (5 bases). V lost 5 bases, J lost 12 bases, and 13 bases lay in between. There are 12 residues in the CDR3. The germline gives CDR1 MNHEY, CDR2 SVGEGT. The CDR3 DNA follows: TGTGCCAGCAGTAACCCGGGAGGGGAACTGTTTTTT. Residues: CASSNPGGELFF.

The V call is TRBV16, the J call TRBJ1-6; D gene uncertain. This CDR3 is built from 15 residues. V dropped 8 bases and J dropped 0 bases, with 11 bases sitting between them. Germline V gene lookup returns CDR1 KGHSY and CDR2 FQNENV. This CDR3 reads CASSGESSYNSPLHF. DNA of the CDR3: TGTGCCAGCTCCGGGGAAAGCTCCTATAATTCACCCCTCCACTTT. Variable domain in full (rest from reference TRBV16 and TRBJ1-6): GEEVAQTPKHLVRGEGQKAKLYCAPIKGHSYVFWYQQVLKNEFKFLISFQNENVFDETGMPKERFSAKCLPNSPCSLEIQATKLEDSAVYFCASSGESSYNSPLHFGNGTRLTVT.

The V call is TRBV7-2, the J call TRBJ2-3; 8 positions match TRBD2. Germline V gives CDR1 SGHTA, CDR2 FQGNSA. V dropped 1 base and J dropped 2; count of bases not matched to a gene: 5. This CDR3 has 16 residues. CDR3 loop: CASSLELAEYTDTQYF. CDR3 bases: TGTGCCAGCAGCTTAGAACTAGCGGAATACACAGATACGCAGTATTTT.

The CDR3 protein is CASAADNSYEQYF. In nucleotides, the CDR3 is TGTGCCAGTGCCGCTGACAACTCCTACGAGCAGTACTTC. This sequence joins TRBV19 and TRBJ2-7; D uncertain. The length of the CDR3 is 13 residues. The germline V and J ends were trimmed by 8 bases and 0 bases, with 11 bases remaining between them. Germline assignment: CDR1 LNHDA and CDR2 SQIVND (reference sequence).

This chain connects TRBV5-1 to TRBJ2-7; TRBD2 matches 8 bases. The CDR3 has 14 residues. Trimming at V came to 10 bases and at J to 4 bases, leaving 13 bases not matched to a gene. CDR1 and CDR2 (germline): SGHRS, YFSETQ. The CDR3 reads CAGRPGLGGYEQYF. CDR3 in DNA: TGCGCCGGCCGACCGGGACTAGGAGGTTACGAGCAGTACTTC.

The CDR3 DNA reads TGTGCCAGCAGCCGAGGGACTAACACCTACGAGCAGTACTTC. Protein: CASSRGTNTYEQYF. This chain connects TRBV7-8 to TRBJ2-7; TRBD2 matches 7 bases. The length of the CDR3 is 14 residues. CDR1 and CDR2 (germline): SGHVS, FQNEAQ. Trimming cost V 5 bases and J 2 bases; bases outside gene matches: 6.

The chain has TRBV28 and TRBJ2-6, with 7 bases aligning to TRBD2. Trimming removed 3 bases from V and 0 bases from J; junction bases left unmatched: 2. This CDR3 has 16 amino acids. The germline V gene encodes CDR1 MDHEN and CDR2 SYDVKM. This chain's CDR3 is CASSFRGSSGANVLTF. The CDR3 nucleotides read TGTGCCAGCAGTTTCCGCGGGAGCTCTGGGGCCAACGTCCTGACTTTC. Filled out from reference TRBV28 and TRBJ2-6, the complete variable domain reads DVKVTQSSRYLVKRTGEKVFLECVQDMDHENMFWYRQDPGLGLRLIYFSYDVKMKEKGDIPEGYSVSREKKERFSLILESASTNQTSMYLCASSFRGSSGANVLTFGAGSRLTVL.

CDR3 in amino acids: CASSYPLAGAVNEQFF. In DNA, the CDR3 is TGTGCCAGCAGTTATCCACTAGCGGGGGCAGTCAATGAGCAGTTCTTC. The chain has TRBV2 and TRBJ2-1; 11 positions match TRBD2. V lost 5 bases to trimming and J lost 6 bases; unmatched junction nucleotides: 9. Germline loops: CDR1 SNHLY, CDR2 FYNNEI. The CDR3 sequence is 16 residues long.